This note documents a single T cell receptor beta chain sequence. Antigen: not known. This entry is derived from a study of shared clonotypes between healthy human individuals. Trimming took off 0 bases at V and 0 bases at J, with 5 bases between the two ends. Germline CDR1 SGHTA, CDR2 FQGNSA. The CDR3 is 15 residues long. Positively selected for CCR7, the CD45RO-negative cells used as naive CD8 cells excluded terminally differentiated effector memory CD45RA+ cells. Study-level results: Between a handful of donors, naive CD4 clonotypes were shared at a level of about 5.3%. Memory subsets generally showed lower estimated richness than naive subsets. Relative to clonotypes present in all four donors, those not shared had lower generation probabilities.

Sequencing was at deep level. Profiled with immunoSEQ multiplex PCR; TCRdb holds only in-frame clones, not every one. The data hold just over 2,000,000 clones, with around 96% observed a single time. This chain joins TRBV7-2 and TRBJ1-4; D remains unclear. This receptor was taken from a man in his late teens or twenties in good health. Material for sequencing was naive CD8+ T cells sorted from blood. CDR3 DNA: TGTGCCAGCAGCTTAGCCCCTACAACTAATGAAAAACTGTTTTTT. Amino acids: CASSLAPTTNEKLFF.